This T cell receptor (beta chain) comes out of a study of shared clonotypes between healthy human individuals. Some clones are missing from TCRdb's copy, which holds only in-frame ones; the method was immunoSEQ multiplex PCR. The sample lists just over 2,000,000 clones, over 85% occurring once. The specimen was naive CD4+ T cells sorted from blood. Indicated subset: CD45RA+ positively selected. The sequence came from a young man in good health.

CDR3 nucleotide sequence: TGTGCCAGTAGTACCCCGGGACTAGCAGAGACCCAGTACTTC. It encodes CASSTPGLAETQYF. The chain combines TRBV19 with TRBJ2-5, with TRBD2 matching over 9 bases. Germline V CDR1 and CDR2: LNHDA, SQIVND (reference sequence). V was clipped by 4 bases and J by 4 bases; unmatched bases: 4. The CDR3 has 14 residues.